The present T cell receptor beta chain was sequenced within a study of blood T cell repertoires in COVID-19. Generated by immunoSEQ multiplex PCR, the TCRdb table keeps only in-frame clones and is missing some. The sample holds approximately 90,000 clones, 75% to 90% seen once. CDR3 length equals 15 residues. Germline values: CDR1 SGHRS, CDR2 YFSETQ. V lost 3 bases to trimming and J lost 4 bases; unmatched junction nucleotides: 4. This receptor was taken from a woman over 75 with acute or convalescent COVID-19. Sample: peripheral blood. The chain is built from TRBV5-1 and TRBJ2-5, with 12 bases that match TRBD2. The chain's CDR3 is CASSSPGLAGETQYF. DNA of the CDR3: TGCGCCAGCAGCTCACCGGGACTAGCGGGAGAGACCCAGTACTTC.